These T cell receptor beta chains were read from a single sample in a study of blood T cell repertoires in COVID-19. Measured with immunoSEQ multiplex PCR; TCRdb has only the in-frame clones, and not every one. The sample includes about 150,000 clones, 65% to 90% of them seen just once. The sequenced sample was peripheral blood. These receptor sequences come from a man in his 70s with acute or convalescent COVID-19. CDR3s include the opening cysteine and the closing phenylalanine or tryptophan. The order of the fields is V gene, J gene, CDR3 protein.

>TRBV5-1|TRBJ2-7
CASNEGTSGSYEQYF
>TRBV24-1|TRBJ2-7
CATSDLGSGEQYF
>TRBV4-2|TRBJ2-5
CASSQADGQGQETQYF
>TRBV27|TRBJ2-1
CASTRQGEYNEQFF
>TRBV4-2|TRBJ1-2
CASSQGTGWTANYGYTF
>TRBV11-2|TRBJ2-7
CASSLTGRGEQYF
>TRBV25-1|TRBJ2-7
CASSGFSLEQYF
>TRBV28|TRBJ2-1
CASSLQTSGRVEQFF
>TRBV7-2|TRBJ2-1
CASSLRLAGGYNEQFF
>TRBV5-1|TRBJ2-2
CASSHGGLSNTGELFF
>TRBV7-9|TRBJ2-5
CASSLPSGGAEGETQYF
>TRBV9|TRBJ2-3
CASSVAGTGGRYTQYF
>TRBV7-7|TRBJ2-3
CASSLSGVTDTQYF
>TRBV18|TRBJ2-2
CASSPTTNTGELFF
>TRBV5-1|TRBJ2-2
CASSLAGVRNTGELFF
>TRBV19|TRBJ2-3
CASSINSGVSTDTQYF
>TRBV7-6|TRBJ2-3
CASSFRMSTDTQYF
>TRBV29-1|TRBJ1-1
CSASRQGETEAFF
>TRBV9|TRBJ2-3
CASSPTTGLSTDTQYF
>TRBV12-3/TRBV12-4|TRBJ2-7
CASSRQETSGRFF
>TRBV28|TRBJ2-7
CASSLFIQGTYEQYF
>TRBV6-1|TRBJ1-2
CASSELGGGYTF
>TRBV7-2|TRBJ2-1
CASSFHDEQFF
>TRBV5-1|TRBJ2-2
CASSLEEPAGELFF
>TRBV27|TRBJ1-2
CASSLEGGAYGYTF
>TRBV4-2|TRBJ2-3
CASSQDPLAGGFTDTQYF
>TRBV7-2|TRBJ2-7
CASSPAGTDPYEQYF
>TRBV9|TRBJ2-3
CASSVGAGRTDTQYF
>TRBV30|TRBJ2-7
CAWGGQGNYEQYF
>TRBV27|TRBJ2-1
CASRRTSGSYNEQFF
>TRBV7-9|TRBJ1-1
CASSLRPIYEAFF
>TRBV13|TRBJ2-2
CASSKTSGSAGELFF
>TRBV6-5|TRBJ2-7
CASRLLSINEQYF
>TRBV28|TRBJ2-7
CASSRKLAGGTTYEQYF
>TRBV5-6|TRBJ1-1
CASSFGQELEAFF
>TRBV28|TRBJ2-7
CASSLNPGSYEQYF
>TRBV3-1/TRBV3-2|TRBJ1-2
CASSSDGAGGYGYTF
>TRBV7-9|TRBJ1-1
CASNNRQAQNTEAFF
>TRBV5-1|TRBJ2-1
CASSTDRNPQFF
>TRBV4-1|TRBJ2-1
CASSQEKASGRAAWYNEQFF
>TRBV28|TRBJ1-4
CASSLGPDYSEKLFF